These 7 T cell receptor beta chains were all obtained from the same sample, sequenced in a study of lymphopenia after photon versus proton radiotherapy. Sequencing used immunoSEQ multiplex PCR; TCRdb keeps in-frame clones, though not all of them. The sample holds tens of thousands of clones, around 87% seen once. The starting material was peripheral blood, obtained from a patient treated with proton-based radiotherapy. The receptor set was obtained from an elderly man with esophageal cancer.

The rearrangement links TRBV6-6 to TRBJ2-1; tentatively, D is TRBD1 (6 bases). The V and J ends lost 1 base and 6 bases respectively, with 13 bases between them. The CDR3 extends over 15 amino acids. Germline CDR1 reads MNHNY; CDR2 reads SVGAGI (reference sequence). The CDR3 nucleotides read TGTGCCAGCAGTTACTTTAACAGGGATGGCAATGAGCAGTTCTTC. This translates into CASSYFNRDGNEQFF.

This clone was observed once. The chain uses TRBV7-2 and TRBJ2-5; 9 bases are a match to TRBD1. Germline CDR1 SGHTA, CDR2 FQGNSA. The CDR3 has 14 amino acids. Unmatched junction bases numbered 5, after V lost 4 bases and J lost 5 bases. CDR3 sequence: CASSSTGGTETQYF. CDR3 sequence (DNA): TGTGCCAGCAGCTCCACAGGGGGCACGGAGACCCAGTACTTC.

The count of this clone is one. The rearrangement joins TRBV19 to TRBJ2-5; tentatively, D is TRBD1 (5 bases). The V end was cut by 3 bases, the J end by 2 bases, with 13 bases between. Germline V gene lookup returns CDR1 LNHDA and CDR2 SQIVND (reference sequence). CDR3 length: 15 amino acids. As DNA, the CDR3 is TGTGCCAGTAGTATTGGGGCAGACACTCAAGAGACCCAGTACTTC. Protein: CASSIGADTQETQYF.

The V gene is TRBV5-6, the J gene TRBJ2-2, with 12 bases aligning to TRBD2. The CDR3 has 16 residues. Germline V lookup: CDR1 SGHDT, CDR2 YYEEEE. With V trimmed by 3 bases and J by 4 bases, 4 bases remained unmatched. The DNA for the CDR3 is TGTGCCAGCAGCTCGACTAGCGGGAGTCTCACCGGGGAGCTGTTTTTT. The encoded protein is CASSSTSGSLTGELFF.

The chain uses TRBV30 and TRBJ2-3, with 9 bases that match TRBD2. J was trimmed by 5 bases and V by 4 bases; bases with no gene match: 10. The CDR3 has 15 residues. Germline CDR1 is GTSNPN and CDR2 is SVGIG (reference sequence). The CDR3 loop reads CAWKGSGSLGDTQYF. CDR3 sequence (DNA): TGTGCCTGGAAAGGTAGCGGGAGCTTAGGAGATACGCAGTATTTT.

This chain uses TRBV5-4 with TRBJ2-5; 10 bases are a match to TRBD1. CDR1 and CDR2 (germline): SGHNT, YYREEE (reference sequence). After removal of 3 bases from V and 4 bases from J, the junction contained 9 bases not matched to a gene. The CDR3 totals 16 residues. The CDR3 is CASSSRDRGGGETQYF. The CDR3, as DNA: TGTGCCAGCAGCTCCCGGGACAGGGGCGGGGGAGAGACCCAGTACTTC.

The CDR3 DNA reads as TGCGCCAGCAGCTACGGACAGGGCGATCAGCCCCAGCATTTT. Its translation: CASSYGQGDQPQHF. The chain joins TRBV5-1 to TRBJ1-5, with TRBD1 identical over 8 bases. After removal of 3 bases from V and 5 bases from J, the junction contained 4 bases not matched to a gene. In germline, CDR1 is SGHRS, CDR2 YFSETQ. The length of the CDR3 is 14 residues.